This T cell receptor beta chain emerged from a study of lymphopenia after photon versus proton radiotherapy. In the case of this clone: Its specificity is not known.

The ends lost 9 bases at V and 4 bases at J; junction bases unmatched: 4. CDR3 length: 12 residues. Per the germline V gene, CDR1 is SGHKS and CDR2 is YYEKEE (reference sequence). TCRdb keeps only in-frame clones here, not all; method: immunoSEQ multiplex PCR. The table lists about 70,000 clones, over 70% of them singletons, with roughly a tenth in the top ten. Study-level points and caveats: Survival link was tested only in deceased patients; proton benefit remains a possibility. Under photons, naive T cells and diversity fell while effector/memory populations rose. In patients who died, overall survival fell as post-nadir TCR diversity dropped more.

Sequences were derived from peripheral blood, sampled from a patient treated with proton-based radiotherapy. The TCR was taken from a man of 80 years or more with esophageal cancer. The chain joins TRBV5-5 to TRBJ1-3; TRBD1 matches at 7 bases. CDR3 bases: TGTGCCACTACAGGGGCGGGAAACACCATATATTTT. This gives the protein CATTGAGNTIYF.